The 18 T cell receptor beta chains in this list originate from one sample, sequenced in a study of glioma-infiltrating T cells after dendritic cell vaccination (dated by TCRdb to about 2016). Libraries were prepared through the immunoSEQ multiplex PCR assay. The table comes from immuneACCESS by way of TCRdb, which keeps in-frame sequences with V and J called. Part of the clones is missing from these tables; in studies checked, under half for an unresolved V gene and the rest for unknown reasons. For this sample the table gives around 96,000 clones, of which roughly three quarters were detected only once. Roughly 5.6% of the sample belongs to the ten largest clones. This material consisted of blood, taken before dendritic cell vaccination. These receptors originate from a human donor with glioblastoma.

The table lists this clone with a count of one. The gene calls are TRBV5-4 and TRBJ2-5; 7 nucleotides match TRBD1. The CDR3 covers 15 residues. Germline-derived CDR1 and CDR2 are SGHNT and YYREEE (reference sequence). With 4 bases clipped from V and 1 base from J, the junction kept 7 bases outside the gene matches. This chain's CDR3 is CASSRKRQGQETQYF. DNA of the CDR3: TGTGCCAGCAGCCGCAAACGACAGGGCCAAGAGACCCAGTACTTC. Based on the CDR3 plus reference TRBV5-4 and TRBJ2-5, the full variable domain is ETGVTQSPTHLIKTRGQQVTLRCSSQSGHNTVSWYQQALGQGPQFIFQYYREEENGRGNFPPRFSGLQFPNYSSELNVNALELDDSALYLCASSRKRQGQETQYFGPGTRLLVL.

The chain is built from TRBV29-1 and TRBJ2-5; D call uncertain. The assigned J gene may be wrong: the sequence end matches TRBJ2-7 better. Germline values: CDR1 SQVTM, CDR2 ANQGSEA. The CDR3 covers 11 residues. This chain's CDR3 is CSVGDSYEQYF. DNA of the CDR3: TGCAGCGTTGGGGACTCCTACGAGCAGTACTTC.

The V call is TRBV27, the J call TRBJ2-4; D ambiguous. The CDR3 sequence is 12 residues long. Trimming stripped 4 bases from V and 7 bases from J, with 8 bases between. Germline V gene lookup returns CDR1 MNHEY and CDR2 SMNVEV (reference sequence). The CDR3 reads CASSSPMNIQYF. DNA of the CDR3: TGTGCCAGCAGTTCCCCTATGAACATTCAGTACTTC.

V and J are TRBV6-5 and TRBJ2-1; 7 nucleotides agree with TRBD2. The CDR3 covers 16 residues. The J segment lost 6 bases and the V segment lost 2 bases, leaving 10 bases of the junction unmatched. Germline V CDR1 and CDR2: MNHEY, SVGAGI. CDR3 DNA sequence: TGTGCCAGCAGTTACCGGCCGGGACTAACTTCCAATGAGCAGTTCTTC. Translating gives CASSYRPGLTSNEQFF.

This clone has only a few counts. The chain recombines TRBV18 with TRBJ1-1; 11 bases align to TRBD1. CDR3 length: 16 residues. Trimming removed 2 bases from V and 4 bases from J; junction bases left unmatched: 6. Germline V gene lookup returns CDR1 KGHSH and CDR2 LQKENI. CDR3 sequence reads: CASSPNAGTGGTEAFF. CDR3 DNA sequence: TGTGCCAGCTCACCAAACGCTGGGACAGGGGGCACTGAAGCTTTCTTT.

V and J are TRBV27 and TRBJ1-2, with D perhaps matching TRBD1 (5 bases). V shed 6 bases and J shed 3 bases, with 20 bases lying between them. The CDR3 is made up of 16 amino acids. Germline V CDR1 and CDR2: MNHEY, SMNVEV (reference sequence). The CDR3 sequence is CASRRRNPGLDYGYTF. As DNA, the CDR3 is TGTGCCAGCAGAAGGCGCAACCCGGGACTCGACTATGGCTACACCTTC.

The CDR3 here is CSVGGTGTDTQYF. CDR3 coding DNA: TGCAGCGTTGGGGGGACAGGCACAGATACGCAGTATTTT. The V and J genes are TRBV29-1 and TRBJ2-3, with 7 nucleotides matching TRBD1. Looked up from germline, CDR1 is SQVTM and CDR2 is ANQGSEA. J gave up 1 base and V 4 bases, and 2 bases lay outside the gene matches. The CDR3 runs 13 residues.

The chain joins TRBV30 to TRBJ2-6; D is possibly TRBD2 (6 bases). The V end was cut by 8 bases, the J end by 2 bases, with 10 bases between. This CDR3 has 13 amino acids. The germline V gene encodes CDR1 GTSNPN and CDR2 SVGIG (reference sequence). The CDR3 spells CARGIAGANVLTF. The CDR3 nucleotides are TGTGCCCGGGGGATAGCTGGGGCCAACGTCCTGACTTTC.

The gene calls are TRBV14 and TRBJ2-3; D gene unclear. CDR1 is SGHDN, CDR2 FVKESK, per germline. This CDR3 spans 16 amino acids. The V end lost 1 base, the J end lost 1 base, and 12 bases lay between the germline ends. CDR3 in amino acids: CASSQVIGRGTDTQYF. CDR3 nucleotides: TGTGCCAGCAGCCAAGTAATCGGTAGAGGCACAGATACGCAGTATTTT.

This clone was seen more than once but under ten times. The chain has TRBV7-9 and TRBJ2-1; 14 bases align to TRBD2. Germline V gene data show CDR1 as SEHNR and CDR2 as FQNEAQ (reference sequence). The CDR3 runs 15 residues. V lost 5 bases, J lost 9 bases, and 6 bases stayed unmatched. CDR3 sequence (DNA): TGTGCCAGCAGCCCCGGACTAGCGGGGGGTGGTGAGCAGTTCTTC. Residues: CASSPGLAGGGEQFF.

This clone was detected once. This sequence joins TRBV25-1 and TRBJ2-3; D unresolved. The CDR3 has 14 residues. The V and J ends lost 4 bases and 1 base respectively, with 9 bases between them. The germline gives CDR1 MGHDK, CDR2 SYGVNS. The CDR3 DNA follows: TGTGCCAGCAGTGCCCCGGTCGGCACAGATACGCAGTATTTT. Its translation is CASSAPVGTDTQYF.

The rearrangement joins TRBV6-1 to TRBJ2-7; 8 bases match TRBD1. In germline, CDR1 is MNHNS, CDR2 SASEGT. The V and J ends lost 1 base and 1 base, in that order; junction bases with no gene match: 3. The CDR3 has 15 amino acids. The CDR3 nucleotides are TGTGCCAGCAGTGAAGGGACAGGGTCTTCCTACGAGCAGTACTTC. It translates to CASSEGTGSSYEQYF.

The chain carries TRBV2 and TRBJ2-3, with TRBD2 as a possible D gene (5 bases). Germline assignment: CDR1 SNHLY and CDR2 FYNNEI. Trimming left V 0 bases short and J 2 bases short, with 12 bases between. The CDR3 extends over 16 amino acids. This chain's CDR3 is CASSEARAINTDTQYF. In DNA, the CDR3 is TGTGCCAGCAGTGAAGCGCGGGCAATTAACACAGATACGCAGTATTTT. The variable domain in full, with the rest retrieved from reference TRBV2 and TRBJ2-3, is EPEVTQTPSHQVTQMGQEVILRCVPISNHLYFYWYRQILGQKVEFLVSFYNNEISEKSEIFDDQFSVERPDGSNFTLKIRSTKLEDSAMYFCASSEARAINTDTQYFGPGTRLTVL.

The chain combines TRBV10-3 with TRBJ1-2, with a possible D match to TRBD1 (6 bases). V was trimmed by 8 bases and J by 6 bases, leaving 7 bases between them. CDR3 length equals 10 residues. Germline-derived CDR1 and CDR2 are ENHRY and SYGVKD. CDR3 coding DNA: TGTGCCATCCGGGACAATGGCTACACCTTC. As protein: CAIRDNGYTF.

CDR3 DNA sequence: TGTGCCAGCAGTGAGTACAGGGGAGTGAACACTGAAGCTTTCTTT. It yields the protein CASSEYRGVNTEAFF. This chain uses TRBV2 with TRBJ1-1, with TRBD1 matching 7 bases. The germline gives CDR1 SNHLY, CDR2 FYNNEI. J gave up 0 bases and V 3 bases, and 4 bases lay outside the gene matches. There are 15 residues in the CDR3.

The genes are TRBV19 and TRBJ1-2; the D is unclear. Trimming took 7 bases from V and 4 from J, leaving 22 bases between them. Germline loops: CDR1 LNHDA, CDR2 SQIVND (reference sequence). This CDR3 has 16 residues. CDR3: CASITSKAATSYGYTF. The CDR3 DNA reads as TGTGCCAGTATTACTAGTAAGGCCGCCACCTCCTATGGCTACACCTTC.

The rearrangement uses TRBV27 and TRBJ2-7; TRBD2 matches at 12 bases. Germline-derived CDR1 and CDR2 are MNHEY and SMNVEV (reference sequence). J lost 4 bases, V lost 6 bases, and 7 bases had no gene match. The CDR3 totals 15 residues. CDR3 sequence reads: CASSTSSGGAYEQYF. CDR3 DNA: TGTGCCAGCAGCACTTCTAGCGGGGGGGCGTACGAGCAGTACTTC.

This clone was counted at least ten times. The V call is TRBV27, the J call TRBJ2-7; no reliable D call. Germline loops: CDR1 MNHEY, CDR2 SMNVEV (reference sequence). The CDR3 has 14 amino acids. V was shortened by 5 bases and J by 0 bases, with 11 bases between the two germline ends. CDR3 nucleotides: TGTGCCAGCAGTGTTAGCACCCGCTCCTACGAGCAGTACTTC. Amino acids: CASSVSTRSYEQYF.